This T cell receptor (beta chain) derives from a study of cytomegalovirus exposure and HLA in healthy donors. Researchers ran the PCR with 60 Vbeta and 13 Jbeta primers. This table comes from immunoSEQ multiplex PCR, and its TCRdb copy is limited to in-frame clones, with some not included. The table records 140,000 to 150,000 clones, over 60% of them present only once. It was healthy bone marrow donors who served as donors. When sampled, the donors appeared nominally healthy, though they likely had unrecorded immune exposures. With respect to this clone: Antigen: not known.

General study findings and limits: As was reported, the HLA-A and HLA-B alleles of most subjects were accurately predicted from TCR beta sequences. After further analysis at a later stage, roughly 16,000 TCR beta sequences were associated with HLA alleles at 0.05 false discovery rate.

The CDR3 is 14 residues long. V shed 3 bases, J shed 3 bases, and the junction held 4 bases outside the gene matches. The germline V gene has CDR1 MDHEN and CDR2 SYDVKM. The sample taken for sequencing was PBMCs. The V gene is TRBV28, the J gene TRBJ2-7, with 8 nucleotides matching TRBD1. This TCR was recovered from a man aged 35 to 55 in good health and CMV-seronegative. The CDR3 bases are TGTGCCAGCAGTTTCGGGACAGGCTTCTACGAGCAGTACTTC. Amino acids: CASSFGTGFYEQYF.